A single sample gave rise to the 9 T cell receptor beta chains below, sequenced in a study of identifying expanded T cells in peripheral blood. Using immunoSEQ multiplex PCR, the repertoire was profiled, and TCRdb retains in-frame clones only, with some absent. The table includes around 100,000 clones, roughly 88% detected once. The sample comprised blood. The receptors come from a person aged 18 to 70 in good health.

The V and J genes are TRBV19 and TRBJ2-5; TRBD2 agrees at 7 bases. The CDR3 runs to 14 residues. Trimming cost V 6 bases and J 4 bases; bases outside gene matches: 8. Germline loops: CDR1 LNHDA, CDR2 SQIVND (reference sequence). This CDR3 reads CASRLRGGAETQYF. The CDR3, as DNA: TGTGCCAGTAGATTACGGGGAGGGGCAGAGACCCAGTACTTC.

The chain employs TRBV11-3 and TRBJ2-4; 9 bases are shared with TRBD2. Germline V gene sequence: CDR1 SGHNT, CDR2 YENEEA. This CDR3 comprises 14 residues. The V and J ends lost 7 bases and 4 bases, in that order; junction bases with no gene match: 5. The CDR3 nucleotides read TGTGCCAGCAAGGCGGGAGGGAAGAAAAACATTCAGTACTTC. It is translated as CASKAGGKKNIQYF.

This clone was counted once. The rearrangement uses TRBV5-1 and TRBJ2-3, with 7 nucleotides matching TRBD2. Germline V gene sequence: CDR1 SGHRS, CDR2 YFSETQ. V shed 3 bases and J 2 bases; nucleotides not matched to a gene: 6. This CDR3 spans 15 amino acids. The CDR3 reads CASSWEGRNTDTQYF. The CDR3 DNA reads as TGCGCCAGCAGCTGGGAGGGCAGAAACACAGATACGCAGTATTTT.

The rearrangement uses TRBV6-6 and TRBJ2-2; D gene uncertain. The CDR3 length is 16 residues. Germline V lookup: CDR1 MNHNY, CDR2 SVGAGI (reference sequence). The V end was cut by 5 bases, the J end by 2 bases, with 15 bases between. The DNA for the CDR3 is TGTGCCAGCAGTCTCTTCGCCCTGGTAAACACCGGGGAGCTGTTTTTT. As protein: CASSLFALVNTGELFF.

V usage is TRBV2 and J usage is TRBJ2-7, with 7 positions matching TRBD1. There are 13 residues in the CDR3. CDR1 and CDR2 from the germline V gene are SNHLY and FYNNEI. V gave up 6 bases and J gave up 2 bases; unmatched junction bases: 4. As DNA, the CDR3 is TGTGCCAGCAGAGAGGACAGGACCTACGAGCAGTACTTC. Its translation is CASREDRTYEQYF.

This chain joins TRBV4-1 and TRBJ1-2; D might be TRBD1 (5 bases). Trimming cost V 3 bases and J 4 bases, with 15 bases left between them. The CDR3 contains 15 residues. Germline loops: CDR1 MGHRA, CDR2 YSYEKL. This chain's CDR3 is CASSQKGQGPYGYTF. In DNA form, the CDR3 reads TGCGCCAGCAGCCAGAAGGGCCAGGGACCCTATGGCTACACCTTC.

The chain couples TRBV19 to TRBJ1-4, with D tentatively TRBD1 (5 bases). V dropped 6 bases and J dropped 7 bases, with 12 bases sitting between them. The germline V gene encodes CDR1 LNHDA and CDR2 SQIVND (reference sequence). The CDR3 contains 13 residues. CDR3 amino acids: CASRGRESEKLFF. In nucleotides, the CDR3 is TGTGCCAGTAGAGGCAGGGAATCTGAAAAACTGTTTTTT. The full variable domain, rest sourced from reference TRBV19 and TRBJ1-4, is DGGITQSPKYLFRKEGQNVTLSCEQNLNHDAMYWYRQDPGQGLRLIYYSQIVNDFQKGDIAEGYSVSREKKESFPLTVTSAQKNPTAFYLCASRGRESEKLFFGSGTQLSVL.

This clone showed up just once. The V gene is TRBV19, the J gene TRBJ2-1; D is possibly TRBD2 (5 bases). The length of the CDR3 is 13 residues. Germline assignment: CDR1 LNHDA and CDR2 SQIVND (reference sequence). V dropped 6 bases and J dropped 4 bases, with 10 bases sitting between them. The CDR3 protein is CASSGRAYNEQFF. The CDR3 DNA reads as TGTGCCAGTAGCGGGCGGGCTTACAATGAGCAGTTCTTC. The entire variable domain, with the rest obtained from reference TRBV19 and TRBJ2-1, is as follows: DGGITQSPKYLFRKEGQNVTLSCEQNLNHDAMYWYRQDPGQGLRLIYYSQIVNDFQKGDIAEGYSVSREKKESFPLTVTSAQKNPTAFYLCASSGRAYNEQFFGPGTRLTVL.

This clone has only one observation. The chain recombines TRBV11-2 with TRBJ1-1; a possible D gene is TRBD1 (5 bases). Germline V gene lookup returns CDR1 SGHAT and CDR2 FQNNGV. Trimming cost V 3 bases and J 5 bases, with 13 bases left between them. The CDR3 totals 14 residues. The CDR3 nucleotides are TGTGCCAGCAGCTTGGGTGCAGGGCGAACTGAAGCTTTCTTT. It is translated as CASSLGAGRTEAFF.